This T cell receptor beta chain comes out of a study of human T cells and chemical hapten exposure. In the original workflow: TCR counts had a median of about 100,000 per sample and spanned about 23,224 to 750,000. TCRdb used MiXCR to reprocess the RACE reads, holding one entry per CDR3 protein. These V and J calls derive from TCRdb rather than the authors' analysis. In the table there are tens of thousands of distinct CDR3 sequences, 12% to 15% of which are singletons. Time point denoted: pre-sensitization, week 0. The treatment here: therapeutic diphenylcyclopropenone sensitization with weekly scalp DPC. The trim removed 7 bases at V and 4 bases at J, leaving 2 bases unmatched. The CDR3 covers 13 residues. Germline values: CDR1 WSHSY, CDR2 SAAADI.

Source: whole blood, taken in connection with sensitization to the hapten diphenylcyclopropenone (DPC). This receptor was identified in a woman aged 45-59 years with alopecia areata. Some clones in this sample may be carry-over from other donors' samples. The gene calls are TRBV10-2 and TRBJ2-5; 11 bases are shared with TRBD2. CDR3 bases: TGCGCCAGCACGGGACTAGCGGCAGAGACCCAGTACTTC. Its protein product is CASTGLAAETQYF.